This entry lists 16 T cell receptor beta chains sequenced from one sample in a study of T cell changes during pregnancy in multiple sclerosis (dated by TCRdb to about 2019). Libraries were prepared through the immunoSEQ multiplex PCR assay. The immuneACCESS repertoire file appears here via TCRdb, limited to in-frame rearrangements. These files lack a portion of the clones; in checked studies, under half of the deficit traces to unresolved V genes, and the cause of the others is not known. The sample table holds tens of thousands of clones, of which just under 95% were seen once. Together, the top ten hold less than 2% of the sample. The specimen was peripheral blood, collected in the second trimester of pregnancy. The receptor set was obtained from a female donor with multiple sclerosis, enrolled in a pregnancy study.

V gene TRBV19 combines with J gene TRBJ1-1; D is undetermined. The CDR3 loop spans 14 amino acids. V was cut by 9 bases and J by 7 bases, with 21 bases left in between. Germline values: CDR1 LNHDA, CDR2 SQIVND (reference sequence). The CDR3 loop reads CASGHFDNPHEAFF. The CDR3 DNA sequence: TGTGCCAGCGGTCACTTCGACAACCCTCATGAAGCTTTCTTT. The variable domain in full, with the rest retrieved from reference TRBV19 and TRBJ1-1, is DGGITQSPKYLFRKEGQNVTLSCEQNLNHDAMYWYRQDPGQGLRLIYYSQIVNDFQKGDIAEGYSVSREKKESFPLTVTSAQKNPTAFYLCASGHFDNPHEAFFGQGTRLTVV.

The chain uses TRBV6-4 and TRBJ2-1; 14 nucleotides agree with TRBD2. Germline-derived CDR1 and CDR2 are MRHNA and SNTAGT. The CDR3 has 16 amino acids. V trimming: 2 bases; J trimming: 8 bases; junction bases outside the gene matches: 5. The CDR3 coding sequence is TGTGCCAGCAGTGACGGGACTAGCGGGGGAGGGGATGAGCAGTTCTTC. The encoded protein is CASSDGTSGGGDEQFF.

This clone was found once. The chain joins TRBV28 to TRBJ1-5; D may be TRBD1 (5 bases). V was shortened by 5 bases and J by 0 bases, with 14 bases between the two germline ends. This CDR3 is built from 16 residues. CDR1 is MDHEN, CDR2 SYDVKM, per germline. The CDR3 loop reads CASSGVGGYSNQPQHF. DNA for the CDR3: TGTGCCAGCAGTGGGGTGGGGGGATATAGCAATCAGCCCCAGCATTTT.

CDR3 amino acids: CASSQPGQGAYGYTF. The CDR3 bases are TGCGCCAGCAGCCAACCGGGACAGGGGGCTTATGGCTACACCTTC. The chain links TRBV4-3 to TRBJ1-2; TRBD1 matches 12 bases. J lost 5 bases, V lost 2 bases, and 3 bases had no gene match. The CDR3 covers 15 residues. The germline V gene encodes CDR1 LGHNA and CDR2 YSLEER.

The chain uses TRBV7-9 and TRBJ1-3; D not resolved. The CDR3 runs to 17 residues. Trimming took 4 bases from V and 4 from J, leaving 20 bases between them. CDR1 and CDR2 from the germline V gene are SEHNR and FQNEAQ (reference sequence). CDR3 region: CASSSGEEAFPGNTIYF. The CDR3 DNA follows: TGTGCCAGCAGCTCCGGGGAGGAAGCGTTCCCCGGAAACACCATATATTTT.

The chain links TRBV5-1 to TRBJ1-5, with 8 nucleotides matching TRBD1. CDR1 SGHRS and CDR2 YFSETQ come from the germline V gene. Germline trimming cut 5 bases from V and 5 bases from J; bases unmatched to any gene: 3. The CDR3 loop spans 13 amino acids. CDR3 protein: CASRPDRDQPQHF. For the CDR3, the DNA is TGCGCCAGCAGACCGGACAGGGATCAGCCCCAGCATTTT.

The chain links TRBV7-2 to TRBJ1-1; D is uncertain. CDR1 is SGHTA and CDR2 is FQGNSA in the germline V gene. The CDR3 totals 12 residues. The germline V and J ends were trimmed by 2 bases and 6 bases, with 7 bases remaining between them. CDR3: CASSLTASEAFF. The CDR3 region has the DNA TGTGCCAGCAGCTTAACTGCATCTGAAGCTTTCTTT.

The CDR3 sequence: CASSLSGGFQETQYF. Here the CDR3 DNA reads TGTGCCAGCAGCTTGTCGGGGGGGTTTCAAGAGACCCAGTACTTC. The chain uses TRBV7-9 and TRBJ2-5; 8 nucleotides agree with TRBD2. The germline gives CDR1 SEHNR, CDR2 FQNEAQ (reference sequence). J was trimmed by 2 bases and V by 3 bases; bases with no gene match: 5. This CDR3 is built from 15 residues.

The chain carries TRBV27 and TRBJ2-7; 9 nucleotides match TRBD1. There are 15 residues in the CDR3. Losses at the gene ends were 5 bases for V and 2 bases for J; bases not matched to a gene: 7. CDR1 is MNHEY and CDR2 is SMNVEV in the germline V gene (reference sequence). The CDR3 protein is CASSLGTGSPYEQYF. DNA for the CDR3: TGTGCCAGCAGTCTGGGGACAGGGTCCCCCTACGAGCAGTACTTC.

The chain is built from TRBV5-6 and TRBJ2-3; D is possibly TRBD2 (6 bases). Germline values: CDR1 SGHDT, CDR2 YYEEEE. CDR3 length equals 15 residues. Trimming removed 0 bases at V and 5 bases at J, with 13 bases between. CDR3 DNA sequence: TGTGCCAGCAGCTTGGTGAGGGAGGTCCGAGATACGCAGTATTTT. This codes for CASSLVREVRDTQYF.

The chain couples TRBV5-3 to TRBJ1-6; 8 bases match TRBD1. TRBV5-3 belongs to the ORF category, with a function that is uncertain. CDR3 size: 16 residues. The V segment lost 3 bases and the J segment 5 bases; nucleotides outside the gene matches: 7. In DNA form, the CDR3 reads TGTGCCAGAAGCTCACCGGGACAGGCACATAATTCACCCCTCCACTTT. Translating it yields CARSSPGQAHNSPLHF.

The chain employs TRBV7-8 and TRBJ2-1; TRBD2 matches at 16 bases. CDR3 length: 18 amino acids. CDR1 SGHVS and CDR2 FQNEAQ come from the germline V gene. Unmatched junction bases numbered 3, after V lost 4 bases and J lost 0 bases. CDR3 bases: TGTGCCAGCAGCTCGGGACTAGCGGGGGGGCCCTCCTACAATGAGCAGTTCTTC. Protein product: CASSSGLAGGPSYNEQFF.

The chain couples TRBV2 to TRBJ2-5; 11 positions agree with TRBD1. The germline CDR1 and CDR2 sequences are SNHLY and FYNNEI. V lost 5 bases, J lost 1 base, and 3 bases stayed unmatched. CDR3 size: 15 residues. The CDR3 here is CASSRDRGIQETQYF. As DNA, the CDR3 is TGTGCCAGCAGTAGGGACAGGGGGATCCAAGAGACCCAGTACTTC.

This clone showed up just a few times. The chain joins TRBV19 to TRBJ1-3; perhaps TRBD1 as D (6 bases). Germline V gene data show CDR1 as LNHDA and CDR2 as SQIVND (reference sequence). With 4 bases removed from V and 0 bases from J, the gap between germline ends came to 10 bases. This CDR3 contains 15 residues. The CDR3 loop reads CASSTGQLSGNTIYF. CDR3 DNA: TGTGCCAGTAGTACTGGACAGCTCTCTGGAAACACCATATATTTT.

The chain combines TRBV5-1 with TRBJ2-3, with TRBD1 matching 8 bases. After removal of 7 bases from V and 2 bases from J, the junction contained 3 bases not matched to a gene. In germline, CDR1 is SGHRS, CDR2 YFSETQ. This CDR3 contains 13 residues. CDR3 residues: CASGDRNTDTQYF. DNA for the CDR3: TGCGCCAGCGGGGACAGGAACACAGATACGCAGTATTTT. Variable domain in full (rest from reference TRBV5-1 and TRBJ2-3): KAGVTQTPRYLIKTRGQQVTLSCSPISGHRSVSWYQQTPGQGLQFLFEYFSETQRNKGNFPGRFSGRQFSNSRSEMNVSTLELGDSALYLCASGDRNTDTQYFGPGTRLTVL.

The rearrangement links TRBV19 to TRBJ2-7; possible D gene TRBD2, 6 bases. V was cut by 1 base and J by 4 bases, with 14 bases left in between. This CDR3 spans 15 amino acids. Germline V gene sequence: CDR1 LNHDA, CDR2 SQIVND (reference sequence). Here the CDR3 reads CASSIAGSGGYEQYF. In DNA form, the CDR3 reads TGTGCCAGTAGTATAGCGGGTAGCGGAGGATACGAGCAGTACTTC. The entire variable domain, with the rest obtained from reference TRBV19 and TRBJ2-7, is as follows: DGGITQSPKYLFRKEGQNVTLSCEQNLNHDAMYWYRQDPGQGLRLIYYSQIVNDFQKGDIAEGYSVSREKKESFPLTVTSAQKNPTAFYLCASSIAGSGGYEQYFGPGTRLTVT.